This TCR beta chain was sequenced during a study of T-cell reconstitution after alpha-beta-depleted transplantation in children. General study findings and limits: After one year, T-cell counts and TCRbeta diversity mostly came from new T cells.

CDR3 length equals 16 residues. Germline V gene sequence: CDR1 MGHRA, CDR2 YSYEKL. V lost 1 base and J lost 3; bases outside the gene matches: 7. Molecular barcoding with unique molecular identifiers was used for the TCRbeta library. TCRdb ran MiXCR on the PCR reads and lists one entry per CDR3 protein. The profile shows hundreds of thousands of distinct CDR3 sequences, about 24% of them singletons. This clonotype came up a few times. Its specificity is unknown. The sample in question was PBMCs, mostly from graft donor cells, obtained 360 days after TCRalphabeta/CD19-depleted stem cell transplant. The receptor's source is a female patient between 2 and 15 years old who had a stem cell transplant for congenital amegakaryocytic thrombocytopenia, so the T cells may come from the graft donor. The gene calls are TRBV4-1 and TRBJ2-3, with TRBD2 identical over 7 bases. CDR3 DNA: TGCGCCAGCAGCCAAGTTTCCAGCGGGGCTACAGATACGCAGTATTTT. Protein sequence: CASSQVSSGATDTQYF.